This T cell receptor beta chain is drawn from a study of T cells after yellow fever vaccination. Worth noting for this clonotype: Its antigen remains unknown.

In making TCR cDNA, 5'RACE template switching added a universal primer site and UMIs to it. Using its own MiXCR run on the 5' RACE reads, TCRdb lists one record per CDR3 protein. Among under 700,000 distinct CDR3 sequences listed, 17% were seen once. Study-wide results and limits: Detected again after the booster were most primary-vaccination clones, at 96% CD4 and about 89% CD8.

The germline CDR1 and CDR2 sequences are KGHDR and SFDVKD. The V gene lost 4 bases and the J gene lost 3 bases, with 13 bases spanning the gap. This CDR3 is built from 15 residues. This specimen consisted of PBMCs, obtained 4 to 5 days after the first yellow fever vaccination. This sequence was found in a man aged 18 to 30 who received the YFV17D yellow fever vaccine. The chain has TRBV24-1 and TRBJ2-3; maybe TRBD1 (5 bases). CDR3 sequence reads: CATSDFNKGTDTQYF. The CDR3 DNA reads as TGTGCCACCAGTGACTTCAACAAGGGGACAGATACGCAGTATTTT.